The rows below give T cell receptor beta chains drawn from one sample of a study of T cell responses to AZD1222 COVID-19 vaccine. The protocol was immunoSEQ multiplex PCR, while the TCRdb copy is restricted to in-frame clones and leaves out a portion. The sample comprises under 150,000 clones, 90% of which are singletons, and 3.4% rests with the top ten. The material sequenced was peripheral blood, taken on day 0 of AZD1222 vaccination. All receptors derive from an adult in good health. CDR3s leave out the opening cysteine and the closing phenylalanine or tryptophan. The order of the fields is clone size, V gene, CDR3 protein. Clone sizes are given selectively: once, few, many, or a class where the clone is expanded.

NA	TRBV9	ASSVEGGDEKLF
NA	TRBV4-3	ASSRDTGPWSGYT
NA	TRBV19	ASNKGVWAGELF
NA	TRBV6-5	ASSRRQGGADTQY
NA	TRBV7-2	ASSLARVAYEQY
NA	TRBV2	ASKLRLGRTDTQY
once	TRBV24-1	ATSDSGRGEANEQF
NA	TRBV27	ASSLSRTGVFGANVLT
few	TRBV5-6	ASSLDGYGYT
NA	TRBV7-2	ASNIQDTGELF
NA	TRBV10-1	ASSESPSTNLAGVRYEQY
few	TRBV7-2	ASSLVAGVEQF
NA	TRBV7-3	ASSLRTGAEGFNEKLF
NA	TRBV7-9	ASSLLGFYYNEQF
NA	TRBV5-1	ASSLAPSGGAGEQF
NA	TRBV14	ASSPRYGGYEQY
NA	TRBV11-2	ASSLAGQPQH
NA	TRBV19	ASSISVRGANVLT
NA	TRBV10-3	AISESGFRLSYEQY
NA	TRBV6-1	ASSEQGASGNQPQH
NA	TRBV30	AWSVPEGASNQPQH
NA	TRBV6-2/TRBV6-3	ASSYLTDNYGYT
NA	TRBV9	ASSPTSAQETQY
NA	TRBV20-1	SASEDREDYEQY
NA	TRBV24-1	ATSDLGLAGVSEQF
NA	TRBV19	ASSITGTVSEKLF
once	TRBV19	ASSSLAAQDQF
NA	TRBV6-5	ASSYSGMKNIQY
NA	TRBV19	ASSIREPNYGYT
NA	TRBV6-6	ASSLLSGQGGTDTQY
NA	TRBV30	AWSVFARELGTDTQY
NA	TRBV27	ASSFRQQSSYEQY
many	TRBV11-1	ASSPVWDEQF
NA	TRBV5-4	ASSGQGIYEQF
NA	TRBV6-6	ASSTGVKNTEAF
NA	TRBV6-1	ASSGSVPFGLSTDTQY
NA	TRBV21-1	ASSKGDRGGQPQH
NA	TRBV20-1	SARGVGGYT
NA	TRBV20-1	SASRESPLH
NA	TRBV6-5	ASRLDGTYEQY
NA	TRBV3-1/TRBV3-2	ASSGTGGPDTQY
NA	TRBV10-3	AISPQGLISYT
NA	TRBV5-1	ASSLGFRTMETQY
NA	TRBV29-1	SVRDSWSGNTIY
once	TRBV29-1	SVERNTEAF
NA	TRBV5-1	ASKPTIAGSTDTQY
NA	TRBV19	ASSTSRTEQY